The rows below give T cell receptor beta chains drawn from one sample of a study of metastatic and nonmetastatic thyroid tumors. TCRdb re-called the PCR reads via MiXCR. Among some 6,900 clones listed, about 3.3% were seen once. The sequenced material came from tumor tissue. These receptors all come from a female donor with papillary thyroid cancer or a benign thyroid nodule (not recorded which). Some clones in this sample may be carry-over from other donors' samples. Each CDR3 is given with its conserved first and last residue. The D gene is left open where the match is weak. Clone size appears in some rows only: once, few, many, or a class for an expanded clone.

v_gene	d_gene	j_gene	abundance	CDR3nt	CDR3aa
TRBV14	NA	TRBJ1-1	many	TGTGCCAGCAGTCAGAACATGAACACTGAAGCTTTCTTT	CASSQNMNTEAFF
TRBV13	NA	TRBJ1-1	many	TGTGCCAGCAGCCCGACCGGACATTTGAACACTGAAGCTTTCTTT	CASSPTGHLNTEAFF
TRBV11-3	TRBD2	TRBJ2-7	medium-sized	TGTGCCAGCAGCCAACTAGCGGGGGTTGCCTACGAGCAGTACTTC	CASSQLAGVAYEQYF
TRBV5-4	TRBD2	TRBJ2-5	many	TGTGCCAGCAGCTTGCGTGGGACTAGCGAGGAGACCCAGTACTTC	CASSLRGTSEETQYF
TRBV29-1	TRBD1	TRBJ2-5	many	TGCAGCGTTGATGCCCTCCGGACAGGCTCCCGGGAGACCCAGTACTTC	CSVDALRTGSRETQYF
TRBV30	NA	TRBJ1-2	NA	TGTGCCTGGAGAGGACGGTCTAACTATGGCCACACCTTC	CAWRGRSNYGHTF
TRBV19	TRBD2	TRBJ2-7	medium-sized	TGTGCCAGTAGTATCATAGCGGGAGGTCGCCACGAGCAGTACTTC	CASSIIAGGRHEQYF
TRBV11-1	NA	TRBJ1-1	many	TGTGCCAGCAGCTCGCCGAGGGGCTTGGGGAGCACTGAAGCTTTCTTT	CASSSPRGLGSTEAFF
TRBV19	NA	TRBJ1-3	medium-sized	TGTGCCAGTAGTAAGGATCGGTTCTCTGGAAACACCATATATTTT	CASSKDRFSGNTIYF
TRBV20-1	NA	TRBJ2-1	medium-sized	TGCAGTGCTAGAGATCCCCTCAATGAGCAGTTCTTC	CSARDPLNEQFF
TRBV14	NA	TRBJ1-6	many	TGTGCCAGCAGCCATGACAGTTCACCCCTCCACTTT	CASSHDSSPLHF
TRBV5-1	NA	TRBJ2-1	many	TGCGCCAGCAGCATACGGGACCCCCCTGGGGAGCAGTTCTTC	CASSIRDPPGEQFF
TRBV29-1	TRBD1	TRBJ2-5	many	TGCAGCGTTGAACTCGGACAGGGCGAGACCCAGTACTTC	CSVELGQGETQYF
TRBV6-6	TRBD2	TRBJ2-7	many	TGTGCCAGCAGTTACCCGTCTAGCGGGAGCTGGTTGGAGCAGTACTTC	CASSYPSSGSWLEQYF
TRBV3-1	NA	TRBJ2-7	many	TGTGCCAGCAGCCACTCGGCCCGGTCCTACGAGCAGTACTTC	CASSHSARSYEQYF
TRBV5-4	TRBD1	TRBJ2-5	many	TGTGCCAGCAGCTTACCGACAGGGGCAGGGGCGGTAGAGACCCAGTACTTC	CASSLPTGAGAVETQYF
TRBV7-9	NA	TRBJ2-5	many	TGTGCCAGCAGCTTCGGGGGAGGTTTTGAGACCCAGTACTTC	CASSFGGGFETQYF
TRBV28	TRBD1	TRBJ1-6	medium-sized	TGTGCCAGCAGGTTACCAGGGGGCGATTCACCCCTCCACTTT	CASRLPGGDSPLHF
TRBV6-5	NA	TRBJ2-1	medium-sized	TGTGCCAGCAGTTACAGGGTCAATGAGCAGTTCTTC	CASSYRVNEQFF
TRBV18	NA	TRBJ2-6	many	TGTGCCAGCTCACTGGGAGAGTCTGGGGCCAACGTCCTGACTTTC	CASSLGESGANVLTF
TRBV7-9	NA	TRBJ2-7	many	TGTGCCAGCAGCTTAGTTATATCAGGACTATACGAGCAGTACTTC	CASSLVISGLYEQYF
TRBV7-2	TRBD2	TRBJ2-1	medium-sized	TGTGCCAGCAGCTTAGCTAGCGGGGGTTCCTACAATGAGCAGTTCTTC	CASSLASGGSYNEQFF
TRBV12-3/TRBV12-4	NA	TRBJ2-3	few	TGTGCCAGTAGTTTAACCACAGGAGATACGCAGTATTTT	CASSLTTGDTQYF
TRBV6-1	NA	TRBJ2-1	medium-sized	TGTGCCAGCAGTCTCGGGGATGAGCAGTTCTTC	CASSLGDEQFF
TRBV29-1	TRBD2	TRBJ2-2	many	TGCAGCGTTGTGAGCGGGGTATCGAACACCGGGGAGCTGTTTTTT	CSVVSGVSNTGELFF
TRBV10-3	TRBD1	TRBJ1-2	many	TGTGCCATCAGTGAAGGGGGCGGGTATGGCTACACCTTC	CAISEGGGYGYTF
TRBV6-1	NA	TRBJ2-7	NA	TGTGCCAGCAGTATAGGGGCGGAGGGGGAGCAGTACTTC	CASSIGAEGEQYF
TRBV4-1	NA	TRBJ2-3	many	TGCGCCAGCAGCCAAGAATGGACCGCTAGCACAGATACGCAGTATTTT	CASSQEWTASTDTQYF
TRBV4-1	NA	TRBJ2-7	many	TGCGCCAGCAGCCATCAAGGGGGGGCTGGGACAAGAAGCTCCTACGAGCAGTACTTC	CASSHQGGAGTRSSYEQYF
TRBV10-2	NA	TRBJ2-7	many	TGCGCCAGCAGTGAGTCAAGCGAGACCTACGAGCAGTACTTC	CASSESSETYEQYF